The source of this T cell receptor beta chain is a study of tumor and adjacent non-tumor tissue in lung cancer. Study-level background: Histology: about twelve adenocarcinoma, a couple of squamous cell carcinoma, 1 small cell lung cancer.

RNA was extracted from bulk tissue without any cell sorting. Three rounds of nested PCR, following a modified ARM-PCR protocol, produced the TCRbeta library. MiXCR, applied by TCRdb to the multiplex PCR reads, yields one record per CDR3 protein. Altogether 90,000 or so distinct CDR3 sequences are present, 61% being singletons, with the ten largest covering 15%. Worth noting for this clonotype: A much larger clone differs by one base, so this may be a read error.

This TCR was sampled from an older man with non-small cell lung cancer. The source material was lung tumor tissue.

This chain's CDR3 is CASSQVGARMAGNTIYF. The CDR3 DNA sequence: TGTGCCAGCAGCCAAGTAGGGGCACGAATGGCTGGAAACACCATATATTTT. The rearrangement uses TRBV14 and TRBJ1-3; tentative D call: TRBD1 (5 bases). V was pared by 1 base and J by 2 bases, with 15 bases between. This CDR3 comprises 17 residues. Germline V gene data show CDR1 as SGHDN and CDR2 as FVKESK.